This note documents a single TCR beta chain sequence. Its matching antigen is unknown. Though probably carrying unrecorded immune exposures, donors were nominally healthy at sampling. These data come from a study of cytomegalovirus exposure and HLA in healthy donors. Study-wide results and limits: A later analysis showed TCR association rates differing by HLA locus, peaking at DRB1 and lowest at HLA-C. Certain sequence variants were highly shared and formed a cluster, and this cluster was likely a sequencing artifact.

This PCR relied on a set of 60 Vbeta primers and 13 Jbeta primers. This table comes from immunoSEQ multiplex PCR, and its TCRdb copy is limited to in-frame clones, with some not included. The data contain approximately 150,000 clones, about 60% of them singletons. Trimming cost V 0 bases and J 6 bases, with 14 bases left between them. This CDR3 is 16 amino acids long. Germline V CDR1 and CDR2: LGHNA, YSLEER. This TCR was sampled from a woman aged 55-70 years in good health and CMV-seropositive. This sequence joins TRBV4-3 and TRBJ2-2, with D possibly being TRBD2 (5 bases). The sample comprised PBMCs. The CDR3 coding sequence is TGCGCCAGCAGCCAAGATCTAGCCGGGCGGTCCGGGGAGCTGTTTTTT. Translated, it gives CASSQDLAGRSGELFF.